What follows describes a single TCR beta chain. It has no known antigen specificity. The input lacks base qualities; no much larger clone sits a single base away. Other nucleotide sequences from this sample produce the same CDR3. These data are taken from a study of shared clonotypes between healthy human individuals (dated by TCRdb to the early 2020s). Concerning the study at large: A few men and a couple of women, aged 18 to 49 years, made up the cohort. Each donor's leukapheresis produced roughly between roughly 0.85 and 10 billion PBMCs. Different laboratories and diverse techniques were used to prepare libraries and sequence TCR repertoires, to increase sequencing depth and limit assay-specific biases. For each donor, CD4 naive and CD4 memory were each run on three plates, CD8 naive on two plates, and CD8 memory on one plate. The study deeply sequenced blood TCR repertoires of about 5 healthy adults to estimate repertoire size and the extent of clonotype sharing between individuals. What the study reported, not specific to this receptor: Based on pairwise subsampling, the degree of clonotype sharing among donors was expected to be affected by sequencing depth. Higher generation probabilities were observed for clonotypes shared by all four sorted-subset donors than for non-shared clonotypes. When several donors were compared, the shared fraction of clonotypes was around 5% for naive CD4, around 3.6% for naive CD8, roughly 2.5% for memory CD4, and about 0.36% for memory CD8. Sampling was restricted to blood, and TCR repertoires in tissue are likely to differ from TCR repertoires in blood. Because the study included a small number of donors, the genetic and exposure-history diversity represented was limited. Even with the large sequencing depth, rarefaction of the sorted-subset datasets indicated that sequencing was incomplete. Naive subsets generally had larger estimated clonotype richness than memory subsets.

The donors were healthy, HIV-negative adults with no recently reported acute infections or vaccinations. Every donor was a Caucasian adult residing in Nashville, Tennessee, USA. Magnetic negative selection was used to enrich CD4+ T cells, after which naive cells were positively selected on CD45RA and the negative fraction became the memory subset. Blood was obtained by leukapheresis, after which PBMCs were separated by Ficoll-Histopaque density gradient centrifugation and cryopreserved in liquid nitrogen vapor phase. Purity and quantity of every magnetically sorted T cell population were checked by analytical flow cytometry. Genomic DNA was isolated from every sorted fraction and measured by UV absorbance on a Nanodrop 2000c. TCR CDR3 regions were amplified from genomic DNA by multiplex PCR using the deep immunoSEQ assay. For each cell subset, the extracted genomic DNA was distributed evenly across all wells of several immunoSEQ 96-well plates, and each plate served as one replicate. For sorted subsets, each replicate PCR was loaded with approximately 0.2 ug genomic DNA, equivalent to approximately 27,000 T cell genomes. Purified libraries were measured with a Qubit 3.0 fluorometer, size-checked on a Bioanalyzer 2100, and measured again with the KAPA Library Quantification kit. Every immunoSEQ 96-well plate was sequenced on a separate single-read 150-cycle Illumina NextSeq 550 flow cell. In the authors' own workflow: Because the immunoSEQ output held only junctional sequences and lacked quality scores, the filtering could not match the filtering applied to full-length reads. To assign V/J genes and CDR3, sequences were annotated against IMGT germline references using PyIR, a Python wrapper for IgBLAST v1.9. Reads with weak V/J assignments (E-value above 1e-6), missing CDR3, stop codons, out-of-frame junctions, or ambiguous translated residues were removed. A V3J clonotype was defined by an identical inferred V gene, J gene, and CDR3 amino acid sequence. To compute the percentage overlap between repertoires, the number of shared unique clonotypes was divided by the size of the smaller repertoire. Repertoire richness was assessed with RTK rarefaction, the Chao1 estimator, and Recon v2.1 estimates of unobserved clonotypes. Generation probabilities were computed with OLGA for all TCRbeta clonotypes obtained by the gDNA method from several donors. TCRdb carries this immuneACCESS record with in-frame sequences only. Its versions omit some clonotypes, under half of them owing to an unresolved V gene in the studies checked, with the rest unexplained. V and J calls plus clone size are reproduced from that table; the DNA served to infer D and trimming. Recorded for this sample are some 2,500,000 clones; approximately 90% of them occurred a single time. Approximately 0.41% of the sample is in the top ten clones.

Spanning cysteine to phenylalanine, the CDR3 consists of 14 amino acids. Just the 42-base CDR3 DNA is kept, in frame starting at base 1. Here V drops 3 bases and J drops 7 bases, and the junction holds 3 bases not matched to any gene. The germline V gene (reference sequence) supplies CDR1 LNHDA and CDR2 SQIVND. Here the chain combines TRBV19 and TRBJ2-1; the central 10 bases match TRBD2. The TCR originated in a man between 18 and 35 years old in good health. Some clones in this sample may be carry-over from other donors' samples. Material: naive CD4+ T cells from PBMCs. In the paper's terms, the cell subset or site label means: CD45RA+ positively selected. The bases read TGTGCCAGTAGTATCTCTAGCGGGAGAAATGAGCAGTTCTTC. This encodes CASSISSGRNEQFF.